Listed below are T cell receptor beta chains from one sample, sequenced in a study of cytomegalovirus exposure and HLA in healthy donors. Profiled with immunoSEQ multiplex PCR; TCRdb holds only in-frame clones, not every one. The sample consists of 98,000 or so clones, 78% of them appearing once. The source material was PBMCs. The receptors stem from a middle-aged woman in good health and CMV-seronegative. CDR3s include the opening cysteine and the closing phenylalanine or tryptophan. The order of the fields is V gene, J gene, CDR3 length, CDR3 protein.

v_call: TRBV7-9; j_call: TRBJ2-7; cdr3_length: 15; cdr3_aa: CASSLKTSEFYEQYF
v_call: TRBV9; j_call: TRBJ2-1; cdr3_length: 15; cdr3_aa: CASSQAGVTYNEQFF
v_call: TRBV5-6; j_call: TRBJ2-3; cdr3_length: 17; cdr3_aa: CASSLGMAGPSTDTQYF
v_call: TRBV18; j_call: TRBJ2-3; cdr3_length: 17; cdr3_aa: CASSPLRWTQSTDTQYF
v_call: TRBV19; j_call: TRBJ1-2; cdr3_length: 14; cdr3_aa: CASSITGGAYGYTF
v_call: TRBV28; j_call: TRBJ2-5; cdr3_length: 12; cdr3_aa: CASSVGVETQYF
v_call: TRBV29-1; j_call: TRBJ1-3; cdr3_length: 12; cdr3_aa: CSAGGAGNTIYF
v_call: TRBV7-6; j_call: TRBJ2-7; cdr3_length: 15; cdr3_aa: CASSLESGASDEQYF
v_call: TRBV4-3; j_call: TRBJ2-1; cdr3_length: 16; cdr3_aa: CASSQESSEHYNEQFF
v_call: TRBV19; j_call: TRBJ2-1; cdr3_length: 15; cdr3_aa: CASSGAGGPYNEQFF
v_call: TRBV4-1; j_call: TRBJ2-2; cdr3_length: 12; cdr3_aa: CASKGGNGELFF
v_call: TRBV2; j_call: TRBJ1-6; cdr3_length: 15; cdr3_aa: CASISSGGAGSPLHF
v_call: TRBV10-3; j_call: TRBJ2-7; cdr3_length: 15; cdr3_aa: CATRPTSGTNYEQYF
v_call: TRBV9; j_call: TRBJ2-5; cdr3_length: 14; cdr3_aa: CASSAGTGGETQYF
v_call: TRBV19; j_call: TRBJ1-5; cdr3_length: 14; cdr3_aa: CASSNSRGNQPQHF
v_call: TRBV7-9; j_call: TRBJ2-3; cdr3_length: 13; cdr3_aa: CASSLVITDTQYF
v_call: TRBV6-1; j_call: TRBJ1-5; cdr3_length: 18; cdr3_aa: CASSEALPGRGFGQPQHF
v_call: TRBV7-9; j_call: TRBJ1-2; cdr3_length: 15; cdr3_aa: CASSLGQGASDGYTF
v_call: TRBV27; j_call: TRBJ1-4; cdr3_length: 16; cdr3_aa: CASSLSRGKGSEKLFF
v_call: TRBV5-1; j_call: TRBJ2-1; cdr3_length: 15; cdr3_aa: CASSLVTSGYNEQFF
v_call: TRBV6-5; j_call: TRBJ2-7; cdr3_length: 13; cdr3_aa: CASRLDLLADQYF
v_call: TRBV11-2; j_call: TRBJ2-7; cdr3_length: 15; cdr3_aa: CASSLRTSKDYEQYF
v_call: TRBV27; j_call: TRBJ2-1; cdr3_length: 15; cdr3_aa: CASSPTSGRINEQFF
v_call: TRBV4-1; j_call: TRBJ2-7; cdr3_length: 16; cdr3_aa: CASSQEAASGRNEQYF
v_call: TRBV28; j_call: TRBJ2-7; cdr3_length: 13; cdr3_aa: CASRLTGGHEQYF
v_call: TRBV19; j_call: TRBJ1-4; cdr3_length: 16; cdr3_aa: CVSSSISGTTNEKLFF
v_call: TRBV11-2; j_call: TRBJ2-1; cdr3_length: 14; cdr3_aa: CASNRAGGGNEQFF
v_call: TRBV27; j_call: TRBJ2-3; cdr3_length: 16; cdr3_aa: CASSFPGQGRADTQYF
v_call: TRBV28; j_call: TRBJ2-7; cdr3_length: 15; cdr3_aa: CASSFVQGASYGQYF
v_call: TRBV27; j_call: TRBJ2-7; cdr3_length: 14; cdr3_aa: CASSLTGGHYEQYF
v_call: TRBV28; j_call: TRBJ2-1; cdr3_length: 15; cdr3_aa: CASILLPGGRNEQFF
v_call: TRBV7-2; j_call: TRBJ2-5; cdr3_length: 14; cdr3_aa: CASSQGLAGETQYF
v_call: TRBV6-6; j_call: TRBJ1-4; cdr3_length: 14; cdr3_aa: CASGDREEGEKLFF
v_call: TRBV10-3; j_call: TRBJ1-1; cdr3_length: 14; cdr3_aa: CAIGTGGANTEAFF
v_call: TRBV6-4; j_call: TRBJ2-4; cdr3_length: 18; cdr3_aa: CASSRDSLQYLAKNIQYF
v_call: TRBV18; j_call: TRBJ2-7; cdr3_length: 19; cdr3_aa: CASSPYTPGQRPISYEQYF
v_call: TRBV6-6; j_call: TRBJ2-3; cdr3_length: 16; cdr3_aa: CASILIGLSSTDTQYF
v_call: TRBV4-2; j_call: TRBJ2-1; cdr3_length: 17; cdr3_aa: CASSQDPSGSSYNEQFF
v_call: TRBV4-2; j_call: TRBJ2-1; cdr3_length: 14; cdr3_aa: CASSPGHSSNEQFF
v_call: TRBV7-2; j_call: TRBJ2-3; cdr3_length: 15; cdr3_aa: CASSSPSGGPDTQYF
v_call: TRBV10-3; j_call: TRBJ1-1; cdr3_length: 16; cdr3_aa: CAISGDLQRMNTEAFF
v_call: TRBV19; j_call: TRBJ1-5; cdr3_length: 13; cdr3_aa: CASSMTRDQPQHF
v_call: TRBV28; j_call: TRBJ1-5; cdr3_length: 20; cdr3_aa: CASSLMKQGEVVYSNQPQHF
v_call: TRBV7-8; j_call: TRBJ1-2; cdr3_length: 18; cdr3_aa: CASSPTGGRGSSLYGYTF
v_call: TRBV14; j_call: TRBJ2-1; cdr3_length: 15; cdr3_aa: CASSDLGAGGGPQFF
v_call: TRBV6-1; j_call: .; cdr3_length: 14; cdr3_aa: CASSVVALRYEQYF
v_call: TRBV27; j_call: TRBJ2-2; cdr3_length: 18; cdr3_aa: CASREGYMDRSNTGELFF
v_call: TRBV2; j_call: TRBJ2-4; cdr3_length: 14; cdr3_aa: CATTDRGALNIQYF
v_call: TRBV27; j_call: TRBJ2-7; cdr3_length: 14; cdr3_aa: CASSEGRGSYEQYF
v_call: TRBV6-5; j_call: TRBJ1-1; cdr3_length: 14; cdr3_aa: CASSYSSGGGEAFF
v_call: TRBV13; j_call: TRBJ2-1; cdr3_length: 17; cdr3_aa: CASSERLAPTIYNEQFF
v_call: TRBV10-3; j_call: TRBJ1-2; cdr3_length: 12; cdr3_aa: CAISGVNYGYTF
v_call: TRBV6-6; j_call: TRBJ2-5; cdr3_length: 13; cdr3_aa: CASSLAGWETQYF
v_call: TRBV10-3; j_call: TRBJ2-1; cdr3_length: 17; cdr3_aa: CAISGLAVTTGGNEQFF